This T cell receptor beta chain was retrieved from a study of blood T cells in healthy people across ages. With regard to this clonotype: Its antigen is still unknown. A junction end diverges from the germline sequence, so it may reflect a read error.

It was with a sample-barcoded 5' primer and a J-beta primer mix that a second PCR of roughly 6 to 11 cycles was run. Every cDNA was tagged by a template-switch adaptor with 12 random nucleotides. Using its own MiXCR run on the 5' RACE reads, TCRdb lists one record per CDR3 protein. Found here are approximately 1.5 million distinct CDR3 sequences, 35% to 45% of them singletons; the top ten hold less than 5%. Study results and caveats: The authors considered diversity estimates from one million T cells to be underestimates. The CMV status of each donor remained undetermined, and this could have confounded shifts in expanded clonotypes.

Germline CDR1 reads LNHNV; CDR2 reads YYDKDF (reference sequence). The CDR3 is made up of 16 amino acids. This clonotype was sampled from a woman aged 18-30 years in good health. The sample comprised blood. The genes are TRBV15 and TRBJ2-1; 8 nucleotides align to TRBD1. CDR3 coding DNA: TGTGCCACCAGCGGCTCCCGGGACAGGTCACAAAATGCGCAGTTCTTC. Translation gives CATSGSRDRSQNAQFF.